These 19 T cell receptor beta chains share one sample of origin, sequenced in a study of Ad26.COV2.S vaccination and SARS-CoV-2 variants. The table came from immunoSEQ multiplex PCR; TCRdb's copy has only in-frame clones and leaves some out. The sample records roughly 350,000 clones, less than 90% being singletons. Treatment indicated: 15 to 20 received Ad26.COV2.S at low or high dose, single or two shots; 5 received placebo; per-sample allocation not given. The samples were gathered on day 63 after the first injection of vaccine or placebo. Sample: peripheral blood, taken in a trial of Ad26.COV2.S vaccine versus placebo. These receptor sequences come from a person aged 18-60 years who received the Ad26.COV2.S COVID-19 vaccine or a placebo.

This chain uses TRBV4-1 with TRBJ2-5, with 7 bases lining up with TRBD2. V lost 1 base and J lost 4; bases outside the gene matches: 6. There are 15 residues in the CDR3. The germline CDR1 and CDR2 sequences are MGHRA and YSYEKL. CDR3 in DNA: TGCGCCAGCAGCCAAGTCACGGGGGGACCAGAGACCCAGTACTTC. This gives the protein CASSQVTGGPETQYF.

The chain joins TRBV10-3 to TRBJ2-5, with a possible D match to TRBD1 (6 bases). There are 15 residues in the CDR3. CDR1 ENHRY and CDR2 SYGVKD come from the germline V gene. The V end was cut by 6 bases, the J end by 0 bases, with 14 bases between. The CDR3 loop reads CAIRGSQGNQETQYF. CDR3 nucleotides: TGTGCCATCAGGGGGTCACAGGGTAACCAAGAGACCCAGTACTTC.

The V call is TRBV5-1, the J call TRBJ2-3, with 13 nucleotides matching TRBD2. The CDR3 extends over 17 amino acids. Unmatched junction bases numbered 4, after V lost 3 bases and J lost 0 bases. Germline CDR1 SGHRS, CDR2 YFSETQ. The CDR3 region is CASSSGTSGASTDTQYF. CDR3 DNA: TGCGCCAGCAGCTCCGGGACTAGCGGGGCTAGCACAGATACGCAGTATTTT.

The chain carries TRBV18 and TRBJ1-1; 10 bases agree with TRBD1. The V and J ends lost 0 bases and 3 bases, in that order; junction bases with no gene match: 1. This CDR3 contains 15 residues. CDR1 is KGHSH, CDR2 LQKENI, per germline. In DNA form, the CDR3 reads TGTGCCAGCTCACCACCCGGACAGGGGGACACTGAAGCTTTCTTT. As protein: CASSPPGQGDTEAFF.

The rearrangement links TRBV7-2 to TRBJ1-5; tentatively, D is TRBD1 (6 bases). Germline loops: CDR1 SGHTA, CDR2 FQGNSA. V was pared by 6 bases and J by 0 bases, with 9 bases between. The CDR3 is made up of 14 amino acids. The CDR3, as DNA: TGTGCCAGCAGTACAGGGAGTAGCAATCAGCCCCAGCATTTT. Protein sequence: CASSTGSSNQPQHF.

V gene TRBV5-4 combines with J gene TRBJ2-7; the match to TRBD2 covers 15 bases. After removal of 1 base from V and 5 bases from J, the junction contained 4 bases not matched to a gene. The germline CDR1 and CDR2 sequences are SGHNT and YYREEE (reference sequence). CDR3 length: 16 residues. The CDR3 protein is CASSLSGTSGRNEQYF. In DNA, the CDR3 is TGTGCCAGCAGCTTGTCCGGGACTAGCGGGAGGAACGAGCAGTACTTC.

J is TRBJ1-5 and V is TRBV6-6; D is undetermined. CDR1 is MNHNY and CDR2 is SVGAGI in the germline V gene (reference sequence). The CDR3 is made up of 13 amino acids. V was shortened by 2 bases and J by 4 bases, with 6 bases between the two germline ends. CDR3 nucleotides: TGTGCCAGCAGTTACGGGGAGAATCAGCCCCAGCATTTT. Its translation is CASSYGENQPQHF.

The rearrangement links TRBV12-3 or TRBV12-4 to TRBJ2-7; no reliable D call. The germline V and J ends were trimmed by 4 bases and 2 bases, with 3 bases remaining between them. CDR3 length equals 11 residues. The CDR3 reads CASSWAYEQYF. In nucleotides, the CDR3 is TGTGCCAGCAGTTGGGCCTACGAGCAGTACTTC.

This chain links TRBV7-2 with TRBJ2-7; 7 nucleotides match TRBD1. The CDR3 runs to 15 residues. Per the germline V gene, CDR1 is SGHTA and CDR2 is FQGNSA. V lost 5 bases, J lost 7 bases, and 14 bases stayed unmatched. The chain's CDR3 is CASSLRRQGSWEQYF. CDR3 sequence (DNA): TGTGCCAGCAGCCTCCGGCGACAGGGATCGTGGGAGCAGTACTTC.

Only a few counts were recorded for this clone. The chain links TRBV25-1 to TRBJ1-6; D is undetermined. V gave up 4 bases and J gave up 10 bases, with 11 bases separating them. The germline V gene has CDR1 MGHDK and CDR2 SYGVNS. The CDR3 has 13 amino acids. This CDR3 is CASSVTAGSPLHF. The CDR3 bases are TGTGCCAGCAGTGTAACGGCCGGGTCACCCCTCCACTTT.

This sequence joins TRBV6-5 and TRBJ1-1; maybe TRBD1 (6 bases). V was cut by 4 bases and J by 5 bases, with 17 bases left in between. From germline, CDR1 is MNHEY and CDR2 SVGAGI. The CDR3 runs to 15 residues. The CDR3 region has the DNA TGTGCCAGCAGTTTTTCTCGGGGGCTAAGGACTGAAGCTTTCTTT. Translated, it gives CASSFSRGLRTEAFF.

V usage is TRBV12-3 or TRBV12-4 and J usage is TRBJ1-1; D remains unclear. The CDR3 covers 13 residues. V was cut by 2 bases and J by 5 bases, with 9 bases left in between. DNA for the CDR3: TGTGCCAGCAGTTTATTTAGAGGGACTGAAGCTTTCTTT. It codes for CASSLFRGTEAFF.

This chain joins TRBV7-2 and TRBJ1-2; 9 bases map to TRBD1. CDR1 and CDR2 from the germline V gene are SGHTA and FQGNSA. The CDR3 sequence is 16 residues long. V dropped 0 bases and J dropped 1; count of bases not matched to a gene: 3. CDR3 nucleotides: TGTGCCAGCAGCTTAGCGGGGACAGGGTATAACTATGGCTACACCTTC. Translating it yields CASSLAGTGYNYGYTF.

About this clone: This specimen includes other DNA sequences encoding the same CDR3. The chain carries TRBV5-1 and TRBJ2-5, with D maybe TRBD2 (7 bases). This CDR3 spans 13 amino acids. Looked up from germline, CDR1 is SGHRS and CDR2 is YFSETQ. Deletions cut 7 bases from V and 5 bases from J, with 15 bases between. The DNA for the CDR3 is TGCGCCAGCTCCCCGGGGGGCGGGGAGACCCAGTACTTC. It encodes CASSPGGGETQYF.

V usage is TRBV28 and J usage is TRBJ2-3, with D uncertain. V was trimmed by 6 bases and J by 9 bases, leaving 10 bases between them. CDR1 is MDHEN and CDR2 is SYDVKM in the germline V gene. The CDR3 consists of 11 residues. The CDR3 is CASSNYRTQYF. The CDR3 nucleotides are TGTGCCAGCAGCAACTACAGAACGCAGTATTTT.

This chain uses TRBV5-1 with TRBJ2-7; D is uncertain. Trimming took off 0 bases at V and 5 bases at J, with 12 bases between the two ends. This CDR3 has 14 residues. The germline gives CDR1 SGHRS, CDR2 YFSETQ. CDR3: CASSLGRPPDEQYF. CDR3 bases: TGCGCCAGCAGCTTGGGCAGGCCGCCCGACGAGCAGTACTTC.

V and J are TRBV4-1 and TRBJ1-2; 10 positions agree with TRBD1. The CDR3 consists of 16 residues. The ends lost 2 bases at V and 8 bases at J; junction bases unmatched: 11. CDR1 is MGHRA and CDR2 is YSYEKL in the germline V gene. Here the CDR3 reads CASSQFRQGAASGYTF. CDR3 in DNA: TGCGCCAGCAGCCAATTCAGACAGGGGGCGGCGTCAGGCTACACCTTC.

The CDR3 here is CASRTVFQETQYF. For the CDR3, the DNA is TGTGCCAGCAGGACCGTATTCCAAGAGACCCAGTACTTC. The V call is TRBV27, the J call TRBJ2-5; D gene unclear. The CDR3 runs to 13 residues. Germline loops: CDR1 MNHEY, CDR2 SMNVEV (reference sequence). V was cut by 6 bases and J by 1 base, with 9 bases left in between.

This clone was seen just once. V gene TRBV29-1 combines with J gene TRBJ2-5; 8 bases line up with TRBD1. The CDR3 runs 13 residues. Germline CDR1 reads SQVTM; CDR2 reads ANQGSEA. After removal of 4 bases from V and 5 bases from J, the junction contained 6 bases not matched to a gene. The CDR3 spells CSVAPDRVETQYF. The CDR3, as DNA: TGCAGCGTTGCCCCGGACAGGGTCGAGACCCAGTACTTC.